The rows below give T cell receptor beta chains drawn from one sample of a study of blood T cell repertoires in COVID-19. Assay used: immunoSEQ multiplex PCR; TCRdb lists only in-frame clones, some missing. The sample records some 220,000 clones, less than 90% being singletons. The source material was peripheral blood. The origin of the receptors is a woman aged 55-75 years who had recovered from COVID-19. Both conserved end residues are trimmed from each CDR3.

>TRBV7-9|12|TRBJ1-1
ASSLDGGRTEAF
>TRBV2|11|TRBJ1-2
ASSESGGDGYT
>TRBV12-3/TRBV12-4|11|TRBJ2-6
ASSSSGANVLT
>TRBV30|10|TRBJ1-4
AWSPEGGKLF
>TRBV12-3/TRBV12-4|10|TRBJ1-2
ASTSRGSGYT
>TRBV7-3|14|TRBJ2-1
ASSLTYGGPYNEQF
>TRBV15|14|TRBJ1-1
ATSSGRLAGLSEAF
>TRBV6-5|12|TRBJ2-3
ASSRSGGTDTQY
>TRBV18|14|TRBJ1-3
ASSPTRGTSGNTIY
>TRBV2|15|TRBJ2-1
ASSAPGTSGGYNEQF
>TRBV5-1|9|TRBJ2-5
ASSLAETQY